The 16 T cell receptor beta chains given below trace back to one sample, sequenced in a study of cytomegalovirus exposure and HLA in healthy donors (dated by TCRdb to the late 2010s). Libraries came from the immunoSEQ multiplex PCR assay. For the multiplex PCR, a mixture combining 60 forward primers for TCR Vbeta segments and 13 reverse primers for TCR Jbeta segments was used. TCRdb took over this immuneACCESS table, retaining in-frame rearrangements with V and J assigned. Such tables are incomplete; in checked studies, under half of the missing clones stem from an unresolved V gene, and the remainder is unexplained. The sample records more than 100,000 clones, approximately 80% of which are singletons. Of the sample, roughly 4% falls within the top ten clones. The sequenced sample consisted of PBMCs. The source of these receptors is a human donor in good health.

This clone was seen only once. This chain uses TRBV11-2 with TRBJ1-2, with TRBD1 matching 9 bases. J lost 6 bases, V lost 3 bases, and 11 bases had no gene match. The CDR3 is 16 residues long. In germline, CDR1 is SGHAT, CDR2 FQNNGV. The CDR3: CASSLGPTGGIDGYTF. As DNA, the CDR3 is TGTGCCAGCAGCTTGGGTCCGACAGGGGGGATCGATGGCTACACCTTC.

The chain combines TRBV30 with TRBJ1-1; 7 bases fit TRBD1. Germline loops: CDR1 GTSNPN, CDR2 SVGIG (reference sequence). The trim removed 0 bases at V and 3 bases at J, leaving 1 base unmatched. The CDR3 totals 13 residues. In DNA form, the CDR3 reads TGTGCCTGGAGTGTGCAGGGGGACACTGAAGCTTTCTTT. This encodes CAWSVQGDTEAFF.

This sequence joins TRBV5-1 and TRBJ1-2, with TRBD1 as a possible D gene (5 bases). The CDR3 sequence is 15 residues long. V dropped 4 bases and J dropped 0 bases, with 13 bases sitting between them. Germline CDR1 SGHRS, CDR2 YFSETQ. The CDR3 nucleotides are TGCGCCAGCAGCCTACAAGGGGCGCCTAACTATGGCTACACCTTC. Translation gives CASSLQGAPNYGYTF.

This chain links TRBV2 with TRBJ2-3; 8 nucleotides match TRBD2. The J segment lost 2 bases and the V segment lost 7 bases, leaving 5 bases of the junction unmatched. Germline V CDR1 and CDR2: SNHLY, FYNNEI. The CDR3 runs to 14 residues. The CDR3 DNA reads TGTGCCAGCAAAGCGGGGGTTCCCACAGATACGCAGTATTTT. This encodes CASKAGVPTDTQYF.

J is TRBJ2-7 and V is TRBV7-6, with 8 bases fitting TRBD2. The CDR3 is made up of 16 amino acids. Germline V lookup: CDR1 SGHVS, CDR2 FNYEAQ. V lost 1 base to trimming and J lost 4 bases; unmatched junction nucleotides: 9. DNA for the CDR3: TGTGCCAGCAGCTTAGTGACTGCGGGAGGACTATACGAGCAGTACTTC. This sequence encodes CASSLVTAGGLYEQYF.

V and J are TRBV4-1 and TRBJ1-4, with D perhaps matching TRBD1 (6 bases). V was trimmed by 4 bases and J by 8 bases, leaving 17 bases between them. CDR3 length equals 15 residues. Germline V CDR1 and CDR2: MGHRA, YSYEKL. The chain's CDR3 is CASSLSRDIGEKLFF. The CDR3 DNA is TGCGCCAGCAGCCTTTCCCGGGACATCGGGGAAAAACTGTTTTTT.

The CDR3 DNA follows: TGTGCCAGCAACCTACTAGCGGGAGCCGGGGAGCTGTTTTTT. Translated: CASNLLAGAGELFF. The rearrangement links TRBV28 to TRBJ2-2, with TRBD2 matching 11 bases. J lost 6 bases, V lost 7 bases, and 4 bases had no gene match. CDR1 and CDR2 (germline): MDHEN, SYDVKM. The CDR3 is 14 residues long.

By sample fraction, this clone is medium-sized. This chain uses TRBV6-4 with TRBJ2-3; 10 bases are a match to TRBD2. The V gene's germline CDR1 is MRHNA and CDR2 SNTAGT. Unmatched junction bases numbered 1, after V lost 2 bases and J lost 2 bases. This CDR3 has 15 amino acids. CDR3 sequence reads: CASSDGTSDTDTQYF. The CDR3, as DNA: TGTGCCAGCAGTGACGGGACTAGCGACACAGATACGCAGTATTTT.

This chain joins TRBV4-2 and TRBJ2-7; possible D gene TRBD2, 6 bases. CDR1 is LGHNA, CDR2 YNFKEQ, per germline. The CDR3 has 15 residues. V was trimmed by 0 bases and J by 6 bases, leaving 15 bases between them. Here the CDR3 DNA reads TGTGCCAGCAGCCAAGACCAATCGGGACTGGGCGAGCAGTACTTC. Protein product: CASSQDQSGLGEQYF.

The rearrangement joins TRBV11-2 to TRBJ1-2; 7 positions agree with TRBD1. The germline V gene encodes CDR1 SGHAT and CDR2 FQNNGV. The V gene end was trimmed by 4 bases and the J gene end by 9 bases; junction bases not matched to a gene: 8. The CDR3 extends over 13 amino acids. The CDR3 loop reads CASSSGQTTSYTF. The CDR3 DNA is TGTGCCAGCAGCTCGGGACAGACAACAAGCTACACCTTC.

V gene TRBV30 combines with J gene TRBJ1-2; D call uncertain. The V end lost 2 bases, the J end lost 8 bases, and 9 bases lay between the germline ends. The CDR3 is made up of 11 amino acids. Per the germline V gene, CDR1 is GTSNPN and CDR2 is SVGIG (reference sequence). Here the CDR3 reads CAWSSAQGYTF. The CDR3 DNA reads TGTGCCTGGAGTTCTGCACAGGGCTACACCTTC.

This sequence joins TRBV19 and TRBJ2-5; 9 nucleotides line up with TRBD1. Unmatched junction bases numbered 2, after V lost 4 bases and J lost 5 bases. The CDR3 extends over 13 amino acids. Germline-derived CDR1 and CDR2 are LNHDA and SQIVND (reference sequence). The CDR3 here is CASSTGQGETQYF. The CDR3 DNA follows: TGTGCCAGTAGTACGGGACAGGGTGAGACCCAGTACTTC.

This clone was observed once. The genes are TRBV7-3 and TRBJ2-7, with D possibly being TRBD2 (6 bases). V lost 2 bases and J 2 bases, leaving 13 bases between the germline ends. Germline CDR1 and CDR2: SGHTA and FQGTGA. This CDR3 comprises 15 residues. The CDR3 DNA follows: TGTGCCAGCAGCTTAGGAGGGAGTAGCACCTACGAGCAGTACTTC. As protein: CASSLGGSSTYEQYF.

CDR3 bases: TGTGCCAGCTCACCACAGACAGGGAAAGAGACCCAGTACTTC. It translates to CASSPQTGKETQYF. V is TRBV18 and J is TRBJ2-5; 7 nucleotides agree with TRBD1. V lost 1 base, J lost 3 bases, and 2 bases stayed unmatched. Per the germline V gene, CDR1 is KGHSH and CDR2 is LQKENI. The CDR3 sequence is 14 residues long.

This chain joins TRBV2 and TRBJ1-5; 9 bases map to TRBD1. The CDR3 contains 15 residues. CDR1 and CDR2 (germline): SNHLY, FYNNEI. V shed 3 bases, J shed 6 bases, and the junction held 6 bases outside the gene matches. CDR3: CASSDRTGEGQPQHF. The DNA of the CDR3 is TGTGCCAGCAGTGATAGGACAGGGGAAGGTCAGCCCCAGCATTTT.

The chain combines TRBV5-5 with TRBJ2-3; 7 positions match TRBD2. The CDR3 covers 17 residues. V trimming: 0 bases; J trimming: 6 bases; junction bases outside the gene matches: 13. From germline, CDR1 is SGHKS and CDR2 YYEKEE (reference sequence). This chain's CDR3 is CASSLGLAGFLSDTQYF. The CDR3 DNA is TGTGCCAGCAGCTTGGGATTAGCGGGTTTCCTTTCGGATACGCAGTATTTT.